In this sample, the clone carrying this T cell receptor (beta chain) turned up many times. As yet, its antigen is unknown. The data originate from a study of T cells after yellow fever vaccination. CDR3 length equals 14 residues. Trimming took 1 base from V and 3 from J, leaving 9 bases between them. Germline CDR1 SGHTA, CDR2 FQGNSA. Study-wide points: The booster saw the reappearance of most primary-vaccination clones (about 95% CD4, 70% to 90% CD8).

MiXCR, run by TCRdb on the 5' RACE reads, gives a single entry per CDR3 protein. The sample holds 350,000 to 450,000 distinct CDR3 sequences, 6.2% seen once. Sequencing used PBMCs, obtained 5 days after the yellow fever booster vaccination. The clonotype originates from a man aged 25-40 years who received the YFV17D yellow fever vaccine. The V and J genes are TRBV7-2 and TRBJ1-1, with D unresolved. CDR3 nucleotides: TGTGCCAGCAGCTTAGTAGATACGTACACTGAAGCTTTCTTT. Its protein product is CASSLVDTYTEAFF.